Shown below are 15 T cell receptor beta chains from a single sample sequenced in a study of blood T cell repertoires in COVID-19. TCRdb's copy holds only in-frame clones and misses some; the assay was immunoSEQ multiplex PCR. The data contain some 50,000 clones, roughly nine tenths of them singletons. Sequencing input: peripheral blood. The receptors come from a man aged 55 to 69 with acute or convalescent COVID-19.

This clone came up once. V and J are TRBV27 and TRBJ2-2; D perhaps matches TRBD2 (5 bases). This CDR3 spans 14 amino acids. Per germline, CDR1 MNHEY and CDR2 SMNVEV (reference sequence). The V end lost 6 bases, the J end lost 1 base, and 9 bases lay between the germline ends. The CDR3 protein is CASSKGENTGELFF. DNA of the CDR3: TGTGCCAGCAGCAAGGGAGAGAACACCGGGGAGCTGTTTTTT.

This clone was observed a few times. J is TRBJ2-7 and V is TRBV25-1; D may be TRBD1 (6 bases). There are 15 residues in the CDR3. Germline V gene sequence: CDR1 MGHDK, CDR2 SYGVNS. Trimming removed 3 bases from V and 6 bases from J, with 18 bases in between. DNA of the CDR3: TGTGCCAGCAGTGACTTGACAGGTCTCTTCCGCGAGCAGTACTTC. Translation gives CASSDLTGLFREQYF.

The chain is built from TRBV12-5 and TRBJ2-7, with 8 bases aligning to TRBD1. CDR3 length equals 14 residues. J lost 3 bases, V lost 5 bases, and 6 bases had no gene match. The germline V gene has CDR1 LGHNT and CDR2 FRNRAP. Written as DNA, the CDR3 is TGTGCTAGTGGTGCGACAGGGGCACTCTACGAGCAGTACTTC. This encodes CASGATGALYEQYF.

V is TRBV25-1 and J is TRBJ2-1; D possibly corresponds to TRBD2 (6 bases). The CDR3 sequence is 12 residues long. The V gene lost 10 bases and the J gene lost 4 bases, with 11 bases spanning the gap. Germline V gives CDR1 MGHDK, CDR2 SYGVNS. CDR3 sequence: CATLGGYNEQFF. For the CDR3, the DNA is TGTGCCACCCTGGGGGGTTACAATGAGCAGTTCTTC.

The V call is TRBV5-1, the J call TRBJ2-7, with D possibly being TRBD1 (6 bases). V shed 2 bases and J shed 3 bases, with 12 bases lying between them. This CDR3 spans 14 amino acids. Germline V gene lookup returns CDR1 SGHRS and CDR2 YFSETQ. CDR3 loop: CASSFFGQNYEQYF. As DNA, the CDR3 is TGCGCCAGCAGCTTTTTTGGACAGAACTACGAGCAGTACTTC.

V usage is TRBV30 and J usage is TRBJ2-1; a possible D gene is TRBD1 (6 bases). V was clipped by 2 bases and J by 0 bases, with 11 bases between them. Germline CDR1 reads GTSNPN; CDR2 reads SVGIG (reference sequence). The CDR3 extends over 15 amino acids. This CDR3 is CAWSLGQSSYNEQFF. CDR3 sequence (DNA): TGTGCCTGGAGTCTTGGACAGAGCTCCTACAATGAGCAGTTCTTC. Looking up the rest from reference TRBV30 and TRBJ2-1 gives the full variable domain: SQTIHQWPATLVQPVGSPLSLECTVEGTSNPNLYWYRQAAGRGLQLLFYSVGIGQISSEVPQNLSASRPQDRQFILSSKKLLLSDSGFYLCAWSLGQSSYNEQFFGPGTRLTVL.

The chain carries TRBV2 and TRBJ2-4; D is possibly TRBD1 (5 bases). Germline-derived CDR1 and CDR2 are SNHLY and FYNNEI. The V end was cut by 5 bases, the J end by 0 bases, with 17 bases between. There are 17 residues in the CDR3. The CDR3 DNA follows: TGTGCCAGCAGTATCAGGGTCCTGAATCTAGCCAAAAACATTCAGTACTTC. Its protein is CASSIRVLNLAKNIQYF.

The chain has TRBV9 and TRBJ1-2, with TRBD1 matching over 10 bases. The CDR3 runs to 19 residues. Germline V lookup: CDR1 SGDLS, CDR2 YYNGEE. Trimming cost V 3 bases and J 3 bases; bases outside gene matches: 17. In DNA, the CDR3 is TGTGCCAGCAGCGCTGGCTCGTTAGTGTTGACAGGGGGCGACTATGGCTACACCTTC. Amino acid sequence: CASSAGSLVLTGGDYGYTF.

The chain recombines TRBV11-2 with TRBJ1-5; the match to TRBD1 covers 8 bases. V gave up 1 base and J gave up 7 bases; unmatched junction bases: 6. The germline V gene has CDR1 SGHAT and CDR2 FQNNGV. The CDR3 contains 15 residues. Here the CDR3 reads CASSLGQGARQPQHF. The CDR3, as DNA: TGTGCCAGCAGCTTAGGGCAGGGGGCACGACAGCCCCAGCATTTT. The whole variable domain, filled in from reference TRBV11-2 and TRBJ1-5, reads EAGVAQSPRYKIIEKRQSVAFWCNPISGHATLYWYQQILGQGPKLLIQFQNNGVVDDSQLPKDRFSAERLKGVDSTLKIQPAKLEDSAVYLCASSLGQGARQPQHFGDGTRLSIL.

This rearrangement joins TRBV2 to TRBJ1-5; no reliable D call. Germline loops: CDR1 SNHLY, CDR2 FYNNEI. Trimming cost V 2 bases and J 5 bases, with 13 bases left between them. The CDR3 covers 15 residues. In DNA form, the CDR3 reads TGTGCCAGCAGTGAACAAACAAGTCGTGATCAGCCCCAGCATTTT. The encoded protein is CASSEQTSRDQPQHF.

In DNA, the CDR3 is TGTGCCTCAGGGGCAGACGCCTACGAGCAGTACTTC. Encoded protein: CASGADAYEQYF. The rearrangement joins TRBV2 to TRBJ2-7; D perhaps matches TRBD1 (6 bases). The V gene's germline CDR1 is SNHLY and CDR2 FYNNEI. The CDR3 length is 12 residues. Trimming removed 11 bases at V and 2 bases at J, with 13 bases between.

J is TRBJ2-2 and V is TRBV6-5; possible D gene TRBD2, 5 bases. Germline V CDR1 and CDR2: MNHEY, SVGAGI. The CDR3 sequence is 13 residues long. Deletions cut 4 bases from V and 7 bases from J, with 10 bases between. The CDR3 DNA sequence: TGTGCCAGCAGTTTGACCCGGGGCGGGGAGCTGTTTTTT. Encoded protein: CASSLTRGGELFF.

This sequence joins TRBV6-2 or TRBV6-3 and TRBJ1-2; no definite D call. Germline CDR1 MNHEY, CDR2 SVGEGT. Between the trimmed V and J ends, which lost 2 bases and 4 bases, there was a span of 11 bases. The CDR3 is 14 residues long. The CDR3 coding sequence is TGTGCCAGCAGTTACAGAAACAGATTCTATGGCTACACCTTC. Its translation is CASSYRNRFYGYTF.

J is TRBJ2-2 and V is TRBV5-1; 10 bases fit TRBD1. The J segment lost 5 bases and the V segment lost 4 bases, leaving 8 bases of the junction unmatched. CDR1 and CDR2 from the germline V gene are SGHRS and YFSETQ. The CDR3 consists of 16 residues. This CDR3 is CASSRTGTGVTGELFF. DNA for the CDR3: TGCGCCAGCAGCCGAACCGGGACAGGGGTGACCGGGGAGCTGTTTTTT.

J is TRBJ1-1 and V is TRBV7-9; D not certain. Germline CDR1 SEHNR, CDR2 FQNEAQ (reference sequence). The V and J ends lost 5 bases and 0 bases respectively, with 22 bases between them. The CDR3 length is 18 residues. CDR3: CASSTSLASRSMNTEAFF. In DNA, the CDR3 is TGTGCCAGCAGCACCTCTTTAGCGTCGCGGTCTATGAACACTGAAGCTTTCTTT. Combining the CDR3 with reference TRBV7-9 and TRBJ1-1 gives the whole variable domain DTGVSQNPRHKITKRGQNVTFRCDPISEHNRLYWYRQTLGQGPEFLTYFQNEAQLEKSRLLSDRFSAERPKGSFSTLEIQRTEQGDSAMYLCASSTSLASRSMNTEAFFGQGTRLTVV.